This T cell receptor beta chain was observed in a study of early stage breast cancer tumors. In the study overall: About 70% of the 16 invasive tumors were ER+, PR+ and HER2-. Whole-study results and caveats: Compared with adjacent normal breast tissue, tumors showed roughly 2.4-fold greater T cell density and higher clonality. Enriched TCRB sequences shared across patients were mostly commonly generated sequences.

The data were produced by immunoSEQ multiplex PCR, yet TCRdb's version contains in-frame clones alone and is incomplete. The table lists about 31,000 clones, roughly four fifths of them singletons. Comment on this clone: Its antigen is not known.

The germline gives CDR1 MNHEY, CDR2 SVGAGI. CDR3 length: 13 amino acids. Trimming stripped 4 bases from V and 5 bases from J, with 11 bases between. The receptor was isolated from a person aged 40-50 years with breast cancer. Sequenced sample: blood. The chain couples TRBV6-5 to TRBJ1-1; D is undetermined. CDR3 coding DNA: TGTGCCAGCAGTTTAGGACTGTTTACTGAAGCTTTCTTT. It specifies CASSLGLFTEAFF.